Below, one T cell receptor beta chain is given with its context. Its specificity is not known. This record comes from a study of CD8+CD57+ T cells in acquired aplastic anemia. For the study at large: Sorted cells (CD4+ and CD8+) yielded DNA amounts that averaged around 3.1 ug.

Genomic DNA, the template, was used for profiling of the TCR beta VDJ and CDR3. Via MiXCR, TCRdb re-called the reads, giving one row per CDR3 protein. This sample carries over 250,000 distinct CDR3 sequences, 56% of them seen once, and the ten largest clones take under 1.5%. Study conclusions and caveats: Found in both controls and patients were twenty-nine CD8+ CDR3 sequences.

CDR1 is SGHAT and CDR2 is FQNNGV in the germline V gene. V lost 2 bases, J lost 3 bases, and 8 bases stayed unmatched. The CDR3 runs to 16 residues. For sequencing, patients were chosen who had shown expansion of CD8+CD57+ cells by flow cytometry. Severe acquired aplastic anemia was present in all patients. All patients were therapy-naive when blood was sampled. Sequencing used sorted CD4+, CD8+, or CD8+CD57+ T cells (not recorded which) from PBMCs. The receptor was isolated from a human donor with aplastic anemia. The rearrangement uses TRBV11-2 and TRBJ2-5; 8 positions agree with TRBD2. The CDR3 loop reads CASSLNPTGGEETQYF. The CDR3 region has the DNA TGTGCCAGCAGCTTAAATCCAACGGGGGGGGAAGAGACCCAGTACTTC.